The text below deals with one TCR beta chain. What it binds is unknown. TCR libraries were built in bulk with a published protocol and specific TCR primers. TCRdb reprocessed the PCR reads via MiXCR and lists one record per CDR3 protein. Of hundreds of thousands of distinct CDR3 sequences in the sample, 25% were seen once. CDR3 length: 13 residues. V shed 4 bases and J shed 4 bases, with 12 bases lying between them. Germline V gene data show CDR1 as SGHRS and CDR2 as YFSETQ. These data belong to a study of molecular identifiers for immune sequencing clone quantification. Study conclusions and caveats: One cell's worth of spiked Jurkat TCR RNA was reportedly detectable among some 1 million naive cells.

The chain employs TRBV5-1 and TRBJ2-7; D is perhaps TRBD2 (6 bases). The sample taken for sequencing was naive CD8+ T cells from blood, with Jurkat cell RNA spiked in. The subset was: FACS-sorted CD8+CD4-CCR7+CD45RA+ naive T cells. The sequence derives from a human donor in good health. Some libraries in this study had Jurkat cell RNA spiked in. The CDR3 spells CASSHTRGYEQYF. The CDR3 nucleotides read TGCGCCAGCAGCCACACCCGGGGGTACGAGCAGTACTTC.